This TCR beta chain was obtained from a study of blood T cell repertoires in COVID-19 (dated by TCRdb to 2018 to 2020). Notes on the research overall: Samples from collaborators originated in the United States, Italy and Spain and spanned both the acute and convalescent phases of COVID-19. Deeply sampled blood TCRbeta repertoires from subjects exposed to, actively infected with, or recovered from COVID-19 were included in the dataset. Samples were obtained from the ongoing ImmuneRACE study (first 160 participants) and from 950 to 1,500 subjects provided by 6 global collaborators. HLA class I and class II types, where available, came from metadata supplied by the sample provider rather than from assay-based typing. The prospective study material was composed of cDNA or gDNA derived from T cells, B-cell-depleted T cells, or PBMCs. The repertoires were released in a freely available public database meant as a resource for research on the immune response to SARS-CoV-2. Sample metadata almost always included a de-identified subject ID, COVID-19 status, age in years and sex. Broad study findings and their caveats: Clinical and demographic metadata were provided uncurated, with the amount varying by source and participant.

Concerning this clone: The target of this receptor is not known. Base-call qualities are not available, and no considerably larger clone is one nucleotide away.

The collaborating institutions used their own protocols to collect whole blood in K2EDTA tubes. For TCRbeta analysis, collaborator samples were shipped as frozen whole blood, as isolated PBMCs, or as DNA extracted from either sample type. TCRbeta CDR3 regions were amplified from genomic DNA using the immunoSEQ Assay, a bias-controlled multiplex PCR. As for the authors' bioinformatics: The number of nucleated cells in each sample was estimated by amplification of reference gene primers within the assay. To quantify the absolute abundance of each unique TCRbeta CDR3 rearrangement, sequence reads were collapsed and filtered. For each sample, productive Simpson clonality was calculated by taking the square root of Simpson's diversity index across productive rearrangements. Sourced from immuneACCESS, this table was stored by TCRdb with only in-frame sequences that have V and J called. A share of the clones is absent; for the studies checked, an unresolved V gene accounts for under half, and the remainder has no known explanation. V and J calls and clone size come straight from that table; D and trimming were deduced from the DNA. This sample is represented by 65,000 to 85,000 clones; about four fifths of them were singletons. The ten largest clones add up to 5.4% of the sample.

The sequenced sample was peripheral blood. The sequence was obtained from a woman of 80 years or more with active or convalescent COVID-19.

In nucleotides, the sequence is TGTGCCAGCAGCTTAGTGACAGGGACCAACTATGGCTACACCTTC. This translates into CASSLVTGTNYGYTF. The rearrangement combines TRBV7-2 with TRBJ1-2; the junction holds 7 bases that match TRBD1. Sequences SGHTA (CDR1) and FQGNSA (CDR2) are obtained from the germline V gene. Unmatched junction bases come to 4, with V trimmed by 1 base and J by 2 bases. Including cysteine and phenylalanine, the CDR3 has 15 amino acids. Only the CDR3 DNA is retained, 45 bases long and in frame from the first base.